The 23 T cell receptor beta chains reported below all come from one sample, sequenced in a study of OX40 agonist ivuxolimab in advanced cancers. The method was immunoSEQ multiplex PCR; TCRdb's version includes in-frame clones alone and lacks a portion of them. This repertoire shows about 64,000 clones, approximately 88% found once; its top ten account for 2.5% to 3%. The sequences come from CD4+ or CD8+ T cells sorted from blood, collected in a trial of the OX40 agonist ivuxolimab. All receptors derive from an adult with an advanced solid tumor such as melanoma, head and neck, liver or kidney cancer.

This chain joins TRBV7-3 and TRBJ2-5; TRBD2 matches at 10 bases. CDR3 size: 15 residues. The J segment lost 9 bases and the V segment lost 4 bases, leaving 11 bases of the junction unmatched. CDR1 and CDR2 (germline): SGHTA, FQGTGA. The CDR3 region has the DNA TGTGCCAGCAGCTCTCTAGCGGGGGCCGCAGGGGCCCAGTACTTC. It translates to CASSSLAGAAGAQYF.

The chain couples TRBV28 to TRBJ2-2; perhaps D is TRBD1 or TRBD2 (6 bases each). This CDR3 is built from 15 residues. CDR1 and CDR2 from the germline V gene are MDHEN and SYDVKM. V lost 6 bases to trimming and J lost 4 bases, with 15 bases between them. CDR3 sequence (DNA): TGTGCCAGCAGCCCTTCGGGGGCTCGCACCGGGGAGCTGTTTTTT. It specifies CASSPSGARTGELFF.

This clone occurred once. One end of the junction fails to match germline, which may point to a read error. The chain carries TRBV5-4 and TRBJ1-2; D is unresolved. The CDR3 consists of 13 residues. Germline-derived CDR1 and CDR2 are SGHNT and YYREEE (reference sequence). CDR3 nucleotide sequence: TGTACCAGCAGCTTGGCCGGCGGGTATGGCTACACCTTC. This encodes CTSSLAGGYGYTF.

This chain links TRBV30 with TRBJ2-7, with D perhaps TRBD1 or TRBD2 (6 bases each). Per germline, CDR1 GTSNPN and CDR2 SVGIG (reference sequence). The CDR3 spans 15 residues. Trimming took off 2 bases at V and 2 bases at J, with 16 bases between the two ends. The DNA of the CDR3 is TGTGCCTGGAGTCCTGGGGGGCTCCCCCCCTACGAGCAGTACTTC. Translation: CAWSPGGLPPYEQYF.

The chain combines TRBV14 with TRBJ2-7, with 9 bases matching TRBD2. The CDR3 totals 16 residues. J gave up 7 bases and V 0 bases, and 10 bases lay outside the gene matches. Looked up from germline, CDR1 is SGHDN and CDR2 is FVKESK. Written as DNA, the CDR3 is TGTGCCAGCAGCCAAGATCCCGGCGGGAGGGCGGGTGAGCAGTACTTC. Residues: CASSQDPGGRAGEQYF.

The chain combines TRBV7-2 with TRBJ1-5; D remains unclear. Trimming pared 4 bases from V and 3 bases from J, leaving 7 bases between. The germline gives CDR1 SGHTA, CDR2 FQGNSA. CDR3 size: 13 residues. DNA of the CDR3: TGTGCCAGCAGCTGGACCTACAATCAGCCCCAGCATTTT. This gives the protein CASSWTYNQPQHF.

J is TRBJ1-4 and V is TRBV6-1; 8 bases are a match to TRBD1. The trim removed 8 bases at V and 4 bases at J, leaving 6 bases unmatched. This CDR3 comprises 14 residues. Germline V gives CDR1 MNHNS, CDR2 SASEGT. CDR3 in amino acids: CASDQGAVNEKLFF. In DNA form, the CDR3 reads TGTGCCAGCGACCAGGGGGCGGTTAATGAAAAACTGTTTTTT.

The rearrangement links TRBV7-9 to TRBJ1-1, with D uncertain. Trimming cost V 2 bases and J 1 base, with 5 bases left between them. CDR3 length: 13 amino acids. CDR1 and CDR2 (germline): SEHNR, FQNEAQ (reference sequence). Here the CDR3 reads CASSLTANTEAFF. CDR3 DNA sequence: TGTGCCAGCAGCTTAACAGCGAACACTGAAGCTTTCTTT.

The rearrangement links TRBV5-6 to TRBJ2-1, with 9 bases matching TRBD1. The V and J ends lost 4 bases and 7 bases, in that order; junction bases with no gene match: 6. Per the germline V gene, CDR1 is SGHDT and CDR2 is YYEEEE. The CDR3 has 14 residues. DNA for the CDR3: TGTGCCAGCAGCGCGGACAGGGGTGGGAATGAGCAGTTCTTC. Protein product: CASSADRGGNEQFF.

The rearrangement links TRBV6-5 to TRBJ1-5, with D possibly TRBD1 on 5 matching bases. The CDR3 is 15 residues long. CDR1 is MNHEY, CDR2 SVGAGI, per germline. V lost 2 bases and J 3 bases, leaving 11 bases between the germline ends. The CDR3 protein is CASSYRARVNQPQHF. The CDR3 nucleotides read TGTGCCAGCAGTTACAGAGCCAGGGTCAATCAGCCCCAGCATTTT.

The V gene is TRBV2, the J gene TRBJ1-2; D gene unclear. V shed 5 bases and J shed 8 bases, with 9 bases lying between them. The CDR3 has 11 residues. The germline gives CDR1 SNHLY, CDR2 FYNNEI. In nucleotides, the CDR3 is TGTGCCAGCAGTTCCGCCGGGGGCTACACCTTC. Its protein is CASSSAGGYTF.

This clone was observed once. The rearrangement links TRBV4-3 to TRBJ2-1; TRBD1 aligns across 7 bases. CDR3 length equals 13 residues. CDR1 and CDR2 (germline): LGHNA, YSLEER. V lost 0 bases to trimming and J lost 13 bases; unmatched junction nucleotides: 6. The CDR3 spells CASSQDGTATQFF. The CDR3 nucleotides are TGCGCCAGCAGCCAAGATGGGACAGCTACACAGTTCTTC.

The chain links TRBV6-5 to TRBJ2-1; the D call may be TRBD1 or TRBD2 (5 bases each). The V and J ends lost 2 bases and 6 bases respectively, with 11 bases between them. This CDR3 is built from 14 residues. The germline CDR1 and CDR2 sequences are MNHEY and SVGAGI. As DNA, the CDR3 is TGTGCCAGCAGTTACCGGGACCCCTCCAATGAGCAGTTCTTC. Translation gives CASSYRDPSNEQFF.

The J gene is TRBJ1-1, the V gene TRBV11-2; D is unresolved. CDR3 length equals 16 residues. Germline V lookup: CDR1 SGHAT, CDR2 FQNNGV. Trimming pared 5 bases from V and 5 bases from J, leaving 21 bases between. This chain's CDR3 is CASSPPLGNRGTEAFF. The CDR3 DNA reads as TGTGCCAGCAGCCCTCCGCTTGGTAACCGCGGGACTGAAGCTTTCTTT.

The chain joins TRBV5-1 to TRBJ1-2; 10 bases are shared with TRBD1. The CDR3 totals 14 residues. V dropped 3 bases and J dropped 8; count of bases not matched to a gene: 7. Germline V gene lookup returns CDR1 SGHRS and CDR2 YFSETQ. Here the CDR3 reads CASSSGQGVSGYTF. DNA of the CDR3: TGCGCCAGCAGCTCAGGACAGGGGGTTAGCGGCTACACCTTC.

The chain joins TRBV10-3 to TRBJ1-1, with 9 bases identical to TRBD1. Germline V gene data show CDR1 as ENHRY and CDR2 as SYGVKD. V was pared by 6 bases and J by 2 bases, with 4 bases of the junction left unmatched. The CDR3 extends over 14 amino acids. The chain's CDR3 is CAIRRTGENTEAFF. In nucleotides, the CDR3 is TGTGCCATCAGGAGGACAGGGGAAAACACTGAAGCTTTCTTT.

This sequence joins TRBV21-1 and TRBJ1-5; the table's D gene call, TRBD1, was not cross checked with the DNA. TRBV21-1 is a documented pseudogene. CDR3 length: 20 residues. The CDR3 DNA reads as TGTGCCAGCAGCAAAGGGGTGGGTTATATCAGGGGCTATAGCAATCAGCCCCAGCATTTT. It codes for CASSKGVGYIRGYSNQPQHF.

The J gene is TRBJ2-7, the V gene TRBV5-1; D possibly corresponds to TRBD2 (6 bases). The CDR3 sequence is 14 residues long. The germline V gene encodes CDR1 SGHRS and CDR2 YFSETQ. V was trimmed by 4 bases and J by 0 bases, leaving 11 bases between them. The chain's CDR3 is CASSLLSGSYEQYF. CDR3 DNA sequence: TGCGCCAGCAGCCTCCTTAGCGGCTCCTACGAGCAGTACTTC.

CDR3 region: CASSLGREETQYF. The CDR3 DNA reads TGTGCCAGCAGTTTAGGCAGGGAAGAGACCCAGTACTTC. V and J are TRBV28 and TRBJ2-5; a weak D match, TRBD1 (5 bases). V gave up 2 bases and J gave up 3 bases, with 7 bases separating them. Germline V gene lookup returns CDR1 MDHEN and CDR2 SYDVKM. This CDR3 has 13 amino acids.

The chain employs TRBV5-1 and TRBJ2-7, with 8 nucleotides matching TRBD2. The CDR3 runs 15 residues. Trimming cost V 0 bases and J 6 bases; bases outside gene matches: 8. Germline V CDR1 and CDR2: SGHRS, YFSETQ. The CDR3 nucleotides read TGCGCCAGCAGCTTGGGACTAGCGACACAGAGCGAGCAGTACTTC. Protein sequence: CASSLGLATQSEQYF.

CDR3 coding DNA: TGCAGCGTCAAAACCGGGACAGCCTACGAGCAGTACTTC. Translation: CSVKTGTAYEQYF. The rearrangement uses TRBV29-1 and TRBJ2-7, with 7 bases fitting TRBD1. After removal of 6 bases from V and 2 bases from J, the junction contained 7 bases not matched to a gene. The CDR3 has 13 residues. Germline CDR1 and CDR2: SQVTM and ANQGSEA.

This clone has just a few counts. This chain uses TRBV4-1 with TRBJ1-2; D uncertain. The V gene's germline CDR1 is MGHRA and CDR2 YSYEKL. Trimming left V 0 bases short and J 4 bases short, with 15 bases between. This CDR3 spans 16 amino acids. CDR3: CASSQEVVWGSYGYTF. In DNA form, the CDR3 reads TGCGCCAGCAGCCAAGAGGTGGTATGGGGAAGCTATGGCTACACCTTC.

V gene TRBV7-3 combines with J gene TRBJ2-1; possibly TRBD1 or TRBD2 for D (6 bases each). Germline V gene lookup returns CDR1 SGHTA and CDR2 FQGTGA. The CDR3 runs to 13 residues. Trimming cost V 5 bases and J 7 bases, with 12 bases left between them. CDR3 coding DNA: TGTGCCAGCAGCCCCTGGAGGGGGAATGAGCAGTTCTTC. Its protein product is CASSPWRGNEQFF.